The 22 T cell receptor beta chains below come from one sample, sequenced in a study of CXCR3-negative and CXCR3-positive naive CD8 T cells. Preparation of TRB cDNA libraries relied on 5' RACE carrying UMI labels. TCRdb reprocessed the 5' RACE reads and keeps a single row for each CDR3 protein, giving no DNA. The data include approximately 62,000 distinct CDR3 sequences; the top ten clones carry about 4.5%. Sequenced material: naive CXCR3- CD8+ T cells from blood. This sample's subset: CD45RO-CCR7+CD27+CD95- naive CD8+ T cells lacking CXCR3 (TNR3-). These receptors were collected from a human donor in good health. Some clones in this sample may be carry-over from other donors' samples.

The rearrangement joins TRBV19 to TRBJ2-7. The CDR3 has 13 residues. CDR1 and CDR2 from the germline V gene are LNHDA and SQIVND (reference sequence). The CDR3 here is CASSDYVGYEQYF.

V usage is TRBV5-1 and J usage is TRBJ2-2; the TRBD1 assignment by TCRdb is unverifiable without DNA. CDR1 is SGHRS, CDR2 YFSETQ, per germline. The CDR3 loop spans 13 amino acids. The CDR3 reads CASSMTGTGELFF.

The CDR3 sequence: CASSDTGSTTEAFF. This chain joins TRBV6-4 and TRBJ1-1. CDR3 length equals 14 residues. Germline CDR1 MRHNA, CDR2 SNTAGT.

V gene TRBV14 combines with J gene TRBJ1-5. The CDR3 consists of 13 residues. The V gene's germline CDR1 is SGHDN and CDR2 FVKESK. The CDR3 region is CASSREGSGPQHF.

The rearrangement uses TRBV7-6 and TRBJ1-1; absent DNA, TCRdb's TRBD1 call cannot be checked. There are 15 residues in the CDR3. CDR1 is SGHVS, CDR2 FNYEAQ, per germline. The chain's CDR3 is CASSYGTTGNFEAFF.

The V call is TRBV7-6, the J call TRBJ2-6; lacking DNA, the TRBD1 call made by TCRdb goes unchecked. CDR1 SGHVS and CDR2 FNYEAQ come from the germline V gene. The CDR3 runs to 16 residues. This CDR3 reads CASSFGASSGANVLTF.

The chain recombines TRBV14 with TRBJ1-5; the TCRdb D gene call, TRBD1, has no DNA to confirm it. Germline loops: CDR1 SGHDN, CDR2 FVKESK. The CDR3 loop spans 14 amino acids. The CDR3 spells CASSQAGFNQPQHF.

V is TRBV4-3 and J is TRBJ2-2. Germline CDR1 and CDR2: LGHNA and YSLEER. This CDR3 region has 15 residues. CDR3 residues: CASSQGLENTGELFF.

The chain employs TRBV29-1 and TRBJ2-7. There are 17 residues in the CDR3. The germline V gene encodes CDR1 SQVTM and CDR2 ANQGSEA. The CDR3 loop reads CSVEKWTDDPTTYEQYF.

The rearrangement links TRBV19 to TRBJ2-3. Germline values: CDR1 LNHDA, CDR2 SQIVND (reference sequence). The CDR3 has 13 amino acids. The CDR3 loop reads CASSLVSTDTQYF. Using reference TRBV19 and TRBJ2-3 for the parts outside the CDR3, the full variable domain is DGGITQSPKYLFRKEGQNVTLSCEQNLNHDAMYWYRQDPGQGLRLIYYSQIVNDFQKGDIAEGYSVSREKKESFPLTVTSAQKNPTAFYLCASSLVSTDTQYFGPGTRLTVL.

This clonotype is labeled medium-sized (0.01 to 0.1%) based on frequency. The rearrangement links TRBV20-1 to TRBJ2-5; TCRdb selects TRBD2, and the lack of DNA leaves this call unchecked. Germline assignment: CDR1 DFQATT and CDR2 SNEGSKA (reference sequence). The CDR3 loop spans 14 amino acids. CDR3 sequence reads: CSARSGGAAETQYF.

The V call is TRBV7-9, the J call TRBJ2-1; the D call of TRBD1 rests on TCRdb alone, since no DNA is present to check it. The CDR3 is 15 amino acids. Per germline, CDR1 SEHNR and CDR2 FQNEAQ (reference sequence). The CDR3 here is CASRPLTGGYNEQFF.

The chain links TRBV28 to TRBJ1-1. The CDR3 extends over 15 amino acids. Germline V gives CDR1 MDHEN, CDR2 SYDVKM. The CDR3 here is CASSPSGQKNTEAFF. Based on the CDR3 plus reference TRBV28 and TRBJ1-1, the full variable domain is DVKVTQSSRYLVKRTGEKVFLECVQDMDHENMFWYRQDPGLGLRLIYFSYDVKMKEKGDIPEGYSVSREKKERFSLILESASTNQTSMYLCASSPSGQKNTEAFFGQGTRLTVV.

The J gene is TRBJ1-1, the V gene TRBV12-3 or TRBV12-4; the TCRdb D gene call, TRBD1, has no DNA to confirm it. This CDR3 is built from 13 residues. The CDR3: CASSLTANTEAFF.

The CDR3 here is CASSPQGDQPQHF. The chain has TRBV7-9 and TRBJ1-5; the TRBD1 assignment by TCRdb is unverifiable without DNA. Germline V gene data show CDR1 as SEHNR and CDR2 as FQNEAQ (reference sequence). The CDR3 has 13 amino acids.

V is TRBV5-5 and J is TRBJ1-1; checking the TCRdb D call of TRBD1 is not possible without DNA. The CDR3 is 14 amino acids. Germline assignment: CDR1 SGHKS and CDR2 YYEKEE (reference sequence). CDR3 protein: CASSLQEVDTEAFF.

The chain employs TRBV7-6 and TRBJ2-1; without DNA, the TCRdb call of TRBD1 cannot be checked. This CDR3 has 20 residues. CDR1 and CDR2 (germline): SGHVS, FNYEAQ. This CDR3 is CASSFGAGMTGGPVYTEQFF.

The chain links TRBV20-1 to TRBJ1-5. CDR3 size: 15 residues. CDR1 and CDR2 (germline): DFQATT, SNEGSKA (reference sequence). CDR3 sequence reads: CSASRANGGNQPQHF.

CDR3 protein: CASNGQGPTDTQYF. The chain joins TRBV6-2 or TRBV6-3 to TRBJ2-3; TCRdb indicates TRBD1, and absent DNA this call remains unverified. The CDR3 is made up of 14 amino acids. Germline V gene data show CDR1 as MNHEY and CDR2 as SVGEGT.

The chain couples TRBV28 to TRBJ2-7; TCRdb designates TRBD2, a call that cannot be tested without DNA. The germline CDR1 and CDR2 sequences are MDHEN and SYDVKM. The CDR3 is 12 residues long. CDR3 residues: CASRGVYYEQYF.

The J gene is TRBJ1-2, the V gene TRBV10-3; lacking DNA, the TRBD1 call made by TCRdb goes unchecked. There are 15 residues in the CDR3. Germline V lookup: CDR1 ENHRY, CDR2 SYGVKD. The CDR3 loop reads CAISELDSSIYGYTF.

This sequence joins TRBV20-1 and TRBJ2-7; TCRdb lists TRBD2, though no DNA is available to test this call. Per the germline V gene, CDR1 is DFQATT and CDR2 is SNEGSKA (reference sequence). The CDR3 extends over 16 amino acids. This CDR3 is CSAISGLAGGPYEQYF.